The 2 T cell receptor beta chains given below trace back to one sample, sequenced in a study of Ad26.COV2.S vaccination and SARS-CoV-2 variants. Treatment defined: roughly 18 received Ad26.COV2.S at low or high dose, single or two shots; about 5 received placebo; per-sample allocation not given. The samples were gathered on day 63 after the first injection of vaccine or placebo. The repertoire was sequenced with immunoSEQ multiplex PCR; TCRdb's copy has only in-frame clones and lacks some. This sample has about 380,000 clones; roughly 80% occur once, and the top ten carry about 7.1%. The sample consisted of peripheral blood, taken in a trial of Ad26.COV2.S vaccine versus placebo. These receptors all come from a person between 18 and 65 years old who received the Ad26.COV2.S COVID-19 vaccine or a placebo.

This clone has only a few counts. Written as DNA, the CDR3 is TGTGCCAGCAGCTTAGGCCCACCGAACACTGAAGCTTTCTTT. Its protein is CASSLGPPNTEAFF. The chain carries TRBV7-9 and TRBJ1-1, with D unresolved. CDR3 size: 14 residues. The V end lost 1 base, the J end lost 1 base, and 7 bases lay between the germline ends. In germline, CDR1 is SEHNR, CDR2 FQNEAQ (reference sequence).

This sequence joins TRBV4-1 and TRBJ2-3, with 7 bases lining up with TRBD2. V lost 4 bases, J lost 4 bases, and 8 bases stayed unmatched. CDR1 and CDR2 (germline): MGHRA, YSYEKL. The CDR3 sequence is 15 residues long. The CDR3 DNA reads TGCGCCAGCAGCCCCTCGGAGCGGGACCCAGATACGCAGTATTTT. Amino acid sequence: CASSPSERDPDTQYF.